These 9 T cell receptor beta chains originate from one sample sequenced in a study of CD8+CD57+ T cells in acquired aplastic anemia. The template used for profiling TCR beta VDJ and CDR3 was genomic DNA. TCRdb passed the reads through MiXCR, listing each CDR3 protein once. The table records roughly 190,000 distinct CDR3 sequences, approximately 50% of them present only once. The sample was sorted CD4+, CD8+, or CD8+CD57+ T cells (not recorded which) from PBMCs. The receptor set was obtained from a human donor in good health, serving as a control.

This chain connects TRBV5-1 to TRBJ2-3, with D possibly matching TRBD1 (7 bases). V gave up 4 bases and J gave up 4 bases, with 19 bases separating them. This CDR3 has 16 amino acids. Per germline, CDR1 SGHRS and CDR2 YFSETQ. CDR3 sequence: CASSIRQGGVSDTQYF. Here the CDR3 DNA reads TGCGCCAGCAGCATAAGACAGGGAGGTGTGTCAGATACGCAGTATTTT.

On this clonotype: Since no conserved phenylalanine or tryptophan closes the CDR3, a read error is the likely cause. No DNA is shown, since the ends of the CDR3 on it are uncertain; the CDR3 is the one TCRdb lists. The CDR3 loop reads CASSLVSRTALLRAVLRAGQYL. The chain links TRBV7-6 to TRBJ2-7; no check of the table's D call, TRBD1, against the DNA was made. The CDR3 numbers 22 amino acids, ends counted. From germline, CDR1 is SGHVS and CDR2 FNYEAQ.

This clonotype was picked up many times. This chain joins TRBV9 and TRBJ1-5, with D perhaps TRBD1 (6 bases). CDR1 and CDR2 from the germline V gene are SGDLS and YYNGEE. CDR3 size: 15 residues. V was clipped by 2 bases and J by 4 bases, with 13 bases between them. The CDR3 sequence is CASSVEGGGNQPQHF. DNA for the CDR3: TGTGCCAGCAGCGTGGAGGGGGGGGGAAATCAGCCCCAGCATTTT.

This clonotype was seen at least ten times. The V gene is TRBV7-2, the J gene TRBJ2-3; D is ambiguous. The CDR3 spans 13 residues. CDR1 is SGHTA, CDR2 FQGNSA, per germline. Trimming took 7 bases from V and 2 from J, leaving 10 bases between them. CDR3 amino acids: CASTLTYTDTQYF. The CDR3 DNA reads as TGTGCCAGCACACTGACTTACACAGATACGCAGTATTTT.

The chain joins TRBV6-5 to TRBJ2-7, with TRBD1 matching over 7 bases. This CDR3 contains 12 residues. Trimming removed 7 bases from V and 6 bases from J; junction bases left unmatched: 6. The germline V gene has CDR1 MNHEY and CDR2 SVGAGI. The CDR3 spells CASMTGTGEQYV. The CDR3 coding sequence is TGTGCCAGCATGACAGGGACGGGCGAGCAGTACGTC.

The V gene is TRBV7-8, the J gene TRBJ2-7, with TRBD2 identical over 7 bases. The ends lost 6 bases at V and 2 bases at J; junction bases unmatched: 13. Germline V gives CDR1 SGHVS, CDR2 FQNEAQ. The CDR3 loop spans 16 amino acids. For the CDR3, the DNA is TGTGCCAGCAGTTTTTCCGGGACTAAACAGACCTACGAGCAGTACTTC. Protein: CASSFSGTKQTYEQYF.

This clonotype has ten or more counts. V gene TRBV7-2 combines with J gene TRBJ1-5; TRBD1 is a possible D gene (5 bases). Trimming shortened V by 5 bases and J by 2 bases, and 10 bases separated the two germline ends. CDR3 size: 14 residues. Germline CDR1 reads SGHTA; CDR2 reads FQGNSA. Here the CDR3 DNA reads TGTGCCAGCAGCGCTAGAGGGGGCAATCAGCCCCAGCATTTT. The encoded protein is CASSARGGNQPQHF.

The chain employs TRBV3-1 and TRBJ2-1; tentative D call: TRBD2 (6 bases). The V end was cut by 0 bases, the J end by 12 bases, with 15 bases between. Germline V gene sequence: CDR1 LGHDT, CDR2 YNNKEL (reference sequence). The CDR3 consists of 14 residues. In DNA, the CDR3 is TGTGCCAGCAGCCAAGAGGGATGGGCGGAGGGGCAGTTCTTC. Its protein product is CASSQEGWAEGQFF.

This clonotype was seen many times. The V gene is TRBV6-5, the J gene TRBJ1-3; D call uncertain. V lost 6 bases to trimming and J lost 0 bases, with 12 bases between them. The CDR3 is made up of 15 amino acids. Germline V gene sequence: CDR1 MNHEY, CDR2 SVGAGI. CDR3: CASSLISSSGNTIYF. The DNA of the CDR3 is TGTGCCAGCAGCCTGATATCGAGCTCTGGAAACACCATATATTTT.